The 14 T cell receptor beta chains presented below share a single source sample, sequenced in a study of tumor and adjacent non-tumor tissue in lung cancer. A modified ARM-PCR protocol with three rounds of nested PCR amplified TCRbeta. Via MiXCR, TCRdb re-called the multiplex PCR reads, giving one row per CDR3 protein. The table lists over 100,000 distinct CDR3 sequences, roughly 73% of them singletons. No cell sorting was done before RNA was extracted from the tissue. The sequenced sample consisted of lung tumor tissue. The receptors come from a woman in her sixties or seventies with non-small cell lung cancer.

In its sample, this clonotype was seen many times. The CDR3 nucleotides are TGTGCCAGCACCCGAGGGACCGGGGAGCTGTTTTTT. Residues: CASTRGTGELFF. The V gene is TRBV11-3, the J gene TRBJ2-2; maybe TRBD2 (5 bases). This CDR3 has 12 residues. V lost 7 bases and J lost 5, with 8 bases in between. From germline, CDR1 is SGHNT and CDR2 YENEEA.

A single count supports this clonotype. The junction departs from the called germline gene at one end, perhaps through a read error. This chain uses TRBV20-1 with TRBJ1-1, with a tentative D call TRBD1 (6 bases). The V gene's germline CDR1 is DFQATT and CDR2 SNEGSKA (reference sequence). The CDR3 sequence is 15 residues long. The CDR3, as DNA: TGCAGTGCCCAACCCTCCAGGGTGCGGGACACTGAAGCTTTATTT. It codes for CSAQPSRVRDTEALF.

Remarks on this clonotype: One end of the junction is discordant with germline, which a read error may explain. The chain's CDR3 is CVSSLDRVNGYTF. CDR3 nucleotides: TGTGTCAGCAGCTTGGACAGGGTCAATGGTTACACCTTC. The chain couples TRBV5-4 to TRBJ1-2; 8 positions agree with TRBD1. The CDR3 has 13 amino acids. Per germline, CDR1 SGHNT and CDR2 YYREEE (reference sequence).

Turning to this clonotype: One junction end does not reproduce the germline sequence, and a read error may be involved. CDR3 amino acids: CANSETIGSNRIYF. The CDR3 DNA sequence: TGCGCCAACAGTGAGACAATAGGCTCGAATAGAATATATTTT. This chain uses TRBV10-1 with TRBJ2-3; D unresolved. There are 14 residues in the CDR3. Germline CDR1 reads WNHNN; CDR2 reads SYGVQD (reference sequence).

The chain is built from TRBV7-2 and TRBJ2-5; no definite D call. The length of the CDR3 is 13 residues. With 1 base removed from V and 4 bases from J, the gap between germline ends came to 7 bases. The germline V gene encodes CDR1 SGHTA and CDR2 FQGNSA. As DNA, the CDR3 is TGTGCCAGCAGCTTAGGGAGACTAGAGACCCAGTACTTC. Protein product: CASSLGRLETQYF.

This clonotype has at least ten counts. The chain is built from TRBV6-1 and TRBJ1-1; perhaps TRBD1 as D (5 bases). Trimming removed 7 bases at V and 1 base at J, with 13 bases between. Germline assignment: CDR1 MNHNS and CDR2 SASEGT. CDR3 size: 14 residues. CDR3 sequence (DNA): TGTGCCAGCACCCAGGGTGGTAGGAACACTGAAGCTTTCTTT. Amino acids: CASTQGGRNTEAFF.

In this sample, this clonotype turned up a few times. Written as DNA, the CDR3 is TGTACCAACAGTTCACAGGGCCCGCTCTATGGCTACACCTTC. It specifies CTNSSQGPLYGYTF. The chain combines TRBV11-1 with TRBJ1-2, with D perhaps matching TRBD1 (6 bases). The germline V gene encodes CDR1 SGHAT and CDR2 FQDESV (reference sequence). This CDR3 has 14 residues.

The chain combines TRBV6-2 or TRBV6-3 with TRBJ2-5; D is unclear. Germline V gene lookup returns CDR1 MNHEY and CDR2 SVGEGT. Deletions cut 0 bases from V and 7 bases from J, with 12 bases between. This CDR3 is built from 14 residues. The CDR3 sequence is CASSYSDTEGTQYF. The CDR3 nucleotides are TGTGCCAGCAGTTACTCAGACACAGAAGGGACCCAGTACTTC.

Of note for this clonotype: Because it lacks the conserved phenylalanine or tryptophan at the end, this CDR3 is likely a read error. The limits of the CDR3 on the DNA are not certain, so only TCRdb's listed CDR3 is given. CDR3 region: CASSQGTSGRIQDTQFY. The rearrangement joins TRBV6-5 to TRBJ2-3; the table assigns TRBD2, which was not confirmed against the DNA. In germline, CDR1 is MNHEY, CDR2 SVGAGI. The CDR3 spans 17 residues, counting both ends.

In its sample, this clonotype is medium-sized (0.01 to 0.1%). The V call is TRBV11-2, the J call TRBJ1-1; D is unclear. In germline, CDR1 is SGHAT, CDR2 FQNNGV. There are 15 residues in the CDR3. V was cut by 3 bases and J by 6 bases, with 17 bases left in between. The DNA for the CDR3 is TGTGCCAGCAGCTTGACCCCCGGACTAAACGCTGAAGCTTTCTTT. Residues: CASSLTPGLNAEAFF.

The chain carries TRBV11-3 and TRBJ2-3; D might be TRBD2 (6 bases). The length of the CDR3 is 15 residues. Germline assignment: CDR1 SGHNT and CDR2 YENEEA. Here the CDR3 reads CVNSPAWQGGHTQYF. The CDR3 region has the DNA TGTGTCAACAGCCCCGCATGGCAGGGAGGTCATACGCAGTATTTT.

This clonotype was seen a few times. A much larger clone differs by one base, so this may be a read error. The V call is TRBV29-1, the J call TRBJ1-1; D remains ambiguous. Germline CDR1 reads SQVTM; CDR2 reads ANQGSEA. This CDR3 is built from 10 residues. V lost 7 bases, J lost 2 bases, and 5 bases lay in between. CDR3 coding DNA: TGCAGCGCCCATAACACTGAAGCTTTCTTT. Its translation: CSAHNTEAFF. Full variable domain (remainder filled in from reference TRBV29-1 and TRBJ1-1): SAVISQKPSRDICQRGTSLTIQCQVDSQVTMMFWYRQQPGQSLTLIATANQGSEATYESGFVIDKFPISRPNLTFSTLTVSNMSPEDSSIYLCSAHNTEAFFGQGTRLTVV.

Details on this clonotype: One end of the junction fails to match germline, which may point to a read error. The V call is TRBV20-1, the J call TRBJ2-7; D perhaps matches TRBD2 (6 bases). CDR1 and CDR2 from the germline V gene are DFQATT and SNEGSKA (reference sequence). The CDR3 extends over 13 amino acids. CDR3: CNAGPGGQGEQYF. The CDR3 nucleotides are TGCAATGCTGGTCCCGGAGGGCAGGGCGAGCAGTACTTC.

Remarks on this clonotype: One junction end disagrees with the germline gene, perhaps due to a read error. The chain has TRBV7-8 and TRBJ2-2; 8 nucleotides agree with TRBD1. CDR3 size: 17 residues. Germline V gene lookup returns CDR1 SGHVS and CDR2 FQNEAQ. Here the CDR3 reads CASSFLPSEQGVGELLF. Here the CDR3 DNA reads TGTGCCAGCAGTTTCCTGCCGTCGGAACAGGGGGTCGGGGAGCTGTTATTT.